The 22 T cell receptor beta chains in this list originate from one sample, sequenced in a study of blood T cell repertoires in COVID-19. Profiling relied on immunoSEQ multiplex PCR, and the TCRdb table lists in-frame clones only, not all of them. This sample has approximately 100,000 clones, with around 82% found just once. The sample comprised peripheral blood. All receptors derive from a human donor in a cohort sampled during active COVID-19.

The CDR3 reads CASRAADRGVNQPQHF. CDR3 bases: TGTGCCAGCAGGGCAGCGGACAGGGGCGTCAATCAGCCCCAGCATTTT. This chain uses TRBV2 with TRBJ1-5; 9 bases are shared with TRBD1. From germline, CDR1 is SNHLY and CDR2 FYNNEI. Trimming took 6 bases from V and 3 from J; bases not matched to a gene: 9. The CDR3 is made up of 16 amino acids.

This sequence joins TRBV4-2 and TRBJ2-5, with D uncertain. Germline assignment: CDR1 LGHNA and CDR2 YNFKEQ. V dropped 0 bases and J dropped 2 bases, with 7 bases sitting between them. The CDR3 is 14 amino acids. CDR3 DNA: TGTGCCAGCAGCCAAGACCCTATACAAGAGACCCAGTACTTC. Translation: CASSQDPIQETQYF.

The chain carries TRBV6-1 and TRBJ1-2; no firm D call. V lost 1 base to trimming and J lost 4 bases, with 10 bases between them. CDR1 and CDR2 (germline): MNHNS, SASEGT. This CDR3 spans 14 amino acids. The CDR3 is CASSEGLRIYGYTF. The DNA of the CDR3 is TGTGCCAGCAGTGAAGGATTGAGGATCTATGGCTACACCTTC.

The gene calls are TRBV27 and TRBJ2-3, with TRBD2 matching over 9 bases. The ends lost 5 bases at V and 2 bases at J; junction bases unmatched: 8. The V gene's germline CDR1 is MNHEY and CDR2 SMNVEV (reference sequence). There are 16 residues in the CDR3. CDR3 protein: CASSPSPSGDTDTQYF. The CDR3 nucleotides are TGTGCCAGCAGTCCAAGTCCTAGCGGGGACACAGATACGCAGTATTTT.

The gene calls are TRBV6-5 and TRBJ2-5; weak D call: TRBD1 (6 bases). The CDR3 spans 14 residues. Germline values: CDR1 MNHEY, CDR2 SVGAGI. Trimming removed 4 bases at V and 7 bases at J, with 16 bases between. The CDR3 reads CASSLTGKMGTQYF. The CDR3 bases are TGTGCCAGCAGTTTAACAGGGAAGATGGGGACCCAGTACTTC.

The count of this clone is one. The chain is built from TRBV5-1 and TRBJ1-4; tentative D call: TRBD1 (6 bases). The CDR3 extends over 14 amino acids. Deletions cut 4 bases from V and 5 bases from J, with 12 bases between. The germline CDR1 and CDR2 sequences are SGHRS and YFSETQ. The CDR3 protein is CASSDGTRNEKLFF. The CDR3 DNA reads TGCGCCAGCAGCGACGGGACACGGAATGAAAAACTGTTTTTT.

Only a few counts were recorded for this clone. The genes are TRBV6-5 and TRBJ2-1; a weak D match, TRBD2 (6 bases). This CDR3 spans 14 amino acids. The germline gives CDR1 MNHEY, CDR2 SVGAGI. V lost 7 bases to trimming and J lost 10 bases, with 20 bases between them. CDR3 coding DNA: TGTGCCAGCACGCTATCCGGGGGTCCTGGGGAGCAGTTCTTC. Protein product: CASTLSGGPGEQFF.

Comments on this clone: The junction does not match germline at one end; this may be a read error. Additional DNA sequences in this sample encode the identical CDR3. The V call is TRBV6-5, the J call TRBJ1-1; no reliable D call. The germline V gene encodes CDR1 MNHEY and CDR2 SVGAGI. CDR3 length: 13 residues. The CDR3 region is CASSYSIEGRAFF. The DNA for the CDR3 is TGTGCCAGCAGCTACTCGATAGAGGGTAGAGCTTTCTTT.

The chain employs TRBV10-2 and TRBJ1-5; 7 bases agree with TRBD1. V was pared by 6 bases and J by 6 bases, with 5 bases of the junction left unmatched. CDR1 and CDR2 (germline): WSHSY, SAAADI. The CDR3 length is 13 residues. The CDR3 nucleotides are TGCGCCAGCAGCCGAGGGGGCTTTCAGCCCCAGCATTTT. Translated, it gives CASSRGGFQPQHF.

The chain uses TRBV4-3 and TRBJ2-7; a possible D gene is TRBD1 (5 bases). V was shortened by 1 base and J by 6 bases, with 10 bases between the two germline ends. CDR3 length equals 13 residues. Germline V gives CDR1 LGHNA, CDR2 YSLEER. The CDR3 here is CASSQGGSSEQYF. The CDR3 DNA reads TGCGCCAGCAGCCAAGGGGGCAGCTCCGAGCAGTACTTC.

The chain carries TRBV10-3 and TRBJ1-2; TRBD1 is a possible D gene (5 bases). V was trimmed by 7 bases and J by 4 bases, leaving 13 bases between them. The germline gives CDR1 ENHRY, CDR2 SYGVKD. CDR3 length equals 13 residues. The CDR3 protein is CAITPDSFYGYTF. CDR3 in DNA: TGTGCCATCACTCCCGACAGTTTCTATGGCTACACCTTC.

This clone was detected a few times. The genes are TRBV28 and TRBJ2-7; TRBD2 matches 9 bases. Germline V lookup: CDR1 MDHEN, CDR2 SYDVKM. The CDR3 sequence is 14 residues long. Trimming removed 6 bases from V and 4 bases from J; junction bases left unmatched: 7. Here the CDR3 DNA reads TGTGCCAGCAGGTTAGCGGGAGACTGGTACGAGCAGTACTTC. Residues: CASRLAGDWYEQYF.

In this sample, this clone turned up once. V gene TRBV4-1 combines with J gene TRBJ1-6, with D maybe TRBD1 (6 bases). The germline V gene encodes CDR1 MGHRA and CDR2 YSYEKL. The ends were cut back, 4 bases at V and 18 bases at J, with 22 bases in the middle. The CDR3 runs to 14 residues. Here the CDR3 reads CASSRDPSRGHPHF. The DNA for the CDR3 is TGCGCCAGCAGCCGGGACCCATCGCGGGGGCACCCCCACTTT.

The DNA of the CDR3 is TGTGCCAGCAGCTTGAATTTCCTAACCGGGGAGCTGTTTTTT. Amino acid sequence: CASSLNFLTGELFF. V gene TRBV5-6 combines with J gene TRBJ2-2; D is undetermined. The CDR3 length is 14 residues. Germline loops: CDR1 SGHDT, CDR2 YYEEEE. Trimming shortened V by 1 base and J by 5 bases, and 9 bases separated the two germline ends.

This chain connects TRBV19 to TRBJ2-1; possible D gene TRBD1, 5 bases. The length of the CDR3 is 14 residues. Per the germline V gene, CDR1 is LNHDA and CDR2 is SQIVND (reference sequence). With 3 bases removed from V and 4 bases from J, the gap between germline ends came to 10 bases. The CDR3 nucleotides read TGTGCCAGTAGTATTCAGGGTCCGTACAATGAGCAGTTCTTC. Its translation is CASSIQGPYNEQFF. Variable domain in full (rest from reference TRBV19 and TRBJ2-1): DGGITQSPKYLFRKEGQNVTLSCEQNLNHDAMYWYRQDPGQGLRLIYYSQIVNDFQKGDIAEGYSVSREKKESFPLTVTSAQKNPTAFYLCASSIQGPYNEQFFGPGTRLTVL.

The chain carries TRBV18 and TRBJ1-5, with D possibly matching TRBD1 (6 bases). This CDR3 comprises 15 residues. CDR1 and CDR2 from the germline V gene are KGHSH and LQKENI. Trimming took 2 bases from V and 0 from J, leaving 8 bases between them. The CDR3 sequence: CASSPGGNSNQPQHF. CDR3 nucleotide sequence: TGTGCCAGCTCACCAGGGGGCAATAGCAATCAGCCCCAGCATTTT.

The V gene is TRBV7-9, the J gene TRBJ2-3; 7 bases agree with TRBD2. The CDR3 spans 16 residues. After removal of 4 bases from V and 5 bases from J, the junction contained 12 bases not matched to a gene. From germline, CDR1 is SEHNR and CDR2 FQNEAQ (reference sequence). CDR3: CASSYRSGERGDTQYF. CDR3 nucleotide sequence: TGTGCCAGCAGCTACCGGTCCGGGGAGCGGGGAGATACGCAGTATTTT. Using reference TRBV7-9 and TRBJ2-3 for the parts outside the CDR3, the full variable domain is DTGVSQNPRHKITKRGQNVTFRCDPISEHNRLYWYRQTLGQGPEFLTYFQNEAQLEKSRLLSDRFSAERPKGSFSTLEIQRTEQGDSAMYLCASSYRSGERGDTQYFGPGTRLTVL.

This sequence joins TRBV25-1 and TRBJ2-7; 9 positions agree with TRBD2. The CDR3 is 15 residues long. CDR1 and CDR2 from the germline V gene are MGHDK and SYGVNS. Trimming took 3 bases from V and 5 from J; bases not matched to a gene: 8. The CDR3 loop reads CASSDGGTSTHEQYF. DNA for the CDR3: TGTGCCAGCAGTGATGGTGGGACTAGCACCCACGAGCAGTACTTC.

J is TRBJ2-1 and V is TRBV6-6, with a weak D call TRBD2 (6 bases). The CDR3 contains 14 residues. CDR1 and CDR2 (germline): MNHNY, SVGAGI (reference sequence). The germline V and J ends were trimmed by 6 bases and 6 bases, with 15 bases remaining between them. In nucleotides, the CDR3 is TGTGCCAGCAGATCCCGGGACTTCTTCAATGAGCAGTTCTTC. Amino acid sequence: CASRSRDFFNEQFF.

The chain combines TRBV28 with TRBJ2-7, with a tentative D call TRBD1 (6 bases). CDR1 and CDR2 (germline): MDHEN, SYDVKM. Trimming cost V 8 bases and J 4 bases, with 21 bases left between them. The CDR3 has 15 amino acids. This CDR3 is CASVGRTVSHYEQYF. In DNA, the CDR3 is TGTGCCAGCGTGGGAAGGACAGTATCCCATTACGAGCAGTACTTC.

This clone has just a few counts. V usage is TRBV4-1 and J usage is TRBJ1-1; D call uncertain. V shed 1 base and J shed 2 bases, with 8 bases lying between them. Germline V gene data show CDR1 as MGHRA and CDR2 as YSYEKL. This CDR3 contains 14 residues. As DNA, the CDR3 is TGCGCCAGCAGCCAAGCTCCGGGTAACACTGAAGCTTTCTTT. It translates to CASSQAPGNTEAFF.

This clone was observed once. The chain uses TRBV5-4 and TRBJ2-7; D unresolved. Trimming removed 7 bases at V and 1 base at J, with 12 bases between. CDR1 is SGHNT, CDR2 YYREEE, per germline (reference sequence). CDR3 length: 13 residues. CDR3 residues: CASGLPGSYEQYF. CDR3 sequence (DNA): TGTGCCAGCGGGCTGCCCGGATCCTACGAGCAGTACTTC.